These T cell receptor beta chains were read from a single sample in a study of T cell repertoires in cytomegalovirus infection. TCRdb ran MiXCR on the reads and lists one entry per CDR3 protein. The sample lists about 450,000 distinct CDR3 sequences, around 32% occurring once. Sequenced material: PBMCs. Source of these receptors: a human donor in good health (CMV status not recorded). Some clones in this sample may be carry-over from other donors' samples. Each CDR3 is given with its conserved first and last residue. The order of the fields is J gene, V gene, clone size, D gene, CDR3 DNA, CDR3 protein. A D gene is named only where the DNA matches it firmly. The listing skips clone size in some rows; elsewhere it reads once, few, many or a size class.

TRBJ2-3 | TRBV5-5 | - | - | TGTGCCAGCAGCCTCAACCCGGGACCTAGCACAGATACGCAGTATTTT | CASSLNPGPSTDTQYF
TRBJ2-3 | TRBV5-8 | - | - | TGTGCCAGCAGCTTGGCCTTGGCCCAACGCACAGATACGCAGTATTTT | CASSLALAQRTDTQYF
TRBJ2-4 | TRBV12-3/TRBV12-4 | many | TRBD1 | TGTGCCAGCAGTGCCCGGACAGGGGTGAACATTCAGTACTTC | CASSARTGVNIQYF
TRBJ2-7 | TRBV25-1 | few | - | TGTGCCAGCAGTGGGCGGGACAGACCAGCCTACGAGCAGTACTTC | CASSGRDRPAYEQYF
TRBJ2-2 | TRBV4-3 | once | - | TGCTCCAGCAGCCAAGCTGGAGGGGGCGCGGACACCGGGGAGCTGTTTTTT | CSSSQAGGGADTGELFF
TRBJ1-1 | TRBV11-2 | few | TRBD1 | TGTGCCAGCAGCTTACACAGGGGAGGTACTGAAGCTTTCTTT | CASSLHRGGTEAFF
TRBJ2-3 | TRBV9 | - | TRBD2 | TGTGCCAGCAGCGTAACGGGAGGGATCTATATTGATACGCAGTATTTT | CASSVTGGIYIDTQYF
TRBJ2-2 | TRBV11-2 | - | - | TGTGCCAGCAGCTTAGGGGTGGGATCCGGGGAGCTGTTTTTT | CASSLGVGSGELFF
TRBJ1-1 | TRBV6-1 | few | - | TGTGCCAGCAGTTCAGGGGAGGGCACTGAAGCTTTCTTT | CASSSGEGTEAFF
TRBJ2-7 | TRBV7-2 | - | - | TGTGACAGCAGCTCAACAGGGATAGAGTACCACTTC | CDSSSTGIEYHF
TRBJ1-1 | TRBV3-1 | few | TRBD1 | TGTGCCAGCAAAGGACAGGTAGGGGCTGAAGCTTTCTTT | CASKGQVGAEAFF
TRBJ2-3 | TRBV24-1 | many | TRBD2 | TGTGCCACCAGTGATTTGGACGGGACTAGCGGTCCCGATACGCAGTATTTT | CATSDLDGTSGPDTQYF
TRBJ2-3 | TRBV7-8 | many | TRBD2 | TGTGCCAGCAGCATAGGACTAGCGGGGGGGGATACGCAGTATTTT | CASSIGLAGGDTQYF
TRBJ2-1 | TRBV19 | - | - | TGTGCCAGTAGTATAGTAGGGGGGGTGGTAGGGCAGTTCTTC | CASSIVGGVVGQFF
TRBJ1-6 | TRBV5-6 | few | - | TGTGCCAGCACAGAGGTGGCAGACCAACTTTCACCCCTCCACTTT | CASTEVADQLSPLHF
TRBJ2-1 | TRBV28 | - | - | TGTGCCAGCAGTTTCTTGCAGGCAAGCTCCTACAATGAGCAGTTCTTC | CASSFLQASSYNEQFF
TRBJ2-1 | TRBV24-1 | - | TRBD1 | TGTGCCACCAGTGAGCGCAGGGGGCGCGATGAGCAGTTCTTC | CATSERRGRDEQFF
TRBJ2-1 | TRBV2 | few | TRBD2 | TGTGCCAGCAGTTCGGGGAGGGTCTACAATGAGCAGTTCTTC | CASSSGRVYNEQFF
TRBJ2-7 | TRBV10-3 | few | - | TGTGCCATCATGATAGACTCCTACGAGCAGTACTTC | CAIMIDSYEQYF
TRBJ2-1 | TRBV5-6 | - | TRBD2 | TGTGCCAGCAGCCCCCCCGGGGGGGCGTACAATGAGCAGTTCTTC | CASSPPGGAYNEQFF
TRBJ1-1 | TRBV18 | few | - | TGTGCCAGCTCTAAACAGGTCCGGTCCCCAAACACTGAAGCTTTCTTT | CASSKQVRSPNTEAFF
TRBJ2-3 | TRBV5-6 | - | TRBD2 | TGTGCCAGCAGCCTCTTATCGGGGGGGCGCCCAGATACGCAGTATTTT | CASSLLSGGRPDTQYF
TRBJ1-4 | TRBV4-1 | - | - | TGCGCCAGCAGCCACCTCTCGACACCACCACGTGAAAAACTGTTTTTT | CASSHLSTPPREKLFF
TRBJ2-7 | TRBV29-1 | - | - | TGCAGCGTTGAAGGGGAGAGCTCCTACGAGCAGTACTTC | CSVEGESSYEQYF
TRBJ1-5 | TRBV7-8 | - | - | TGTGCCAGCAGCTTAGTCCGCGGCCAGCCCCAGCATTTT | CASSLVRGQPQHF
TRBJ1-4 | TRBV5-5 | - | - | TGTGCCAGCAGCTTTGCCCCACAGGGAACTAATGAAAAACTGTTTTTT | CASSFAPQGTNEKLFF
TRBJ2-1 | TRBV24-1 | - | TRBD2 | TGTGCCACCAGTGATCAACCAGGACTAGCGGGGCACAATGAGCAGTTCTTC | CATSDQPGLAGHNEQFF
TRBJ1-5 | TRBV28 | - | - | TGTGCCAGCAGTTTAGTATCCAGGGGAGTGGGTCAGCCCCAGCATTTT | CASSLVSRGVGQPQHF
TRBJ2-1 | TRBV20-1 | - | - | TGCAGTGTCTCCGCGGGGCGGGGTCTCTACAATGAGCAGTTCTTC | CSVSAGRGLYNEQFF
TRBJ1-5 | TRBV7-9 | - | - | TGTGCCAGCAGCCAGAGGGAACTCAATCAGCCCCAGCATTTT | CASSQRELNQPQHF
TRBJ2-5 | TRBV6-5 | few | TRBD1 | TGTGCCAGCAATCGGGACAGGGGGCGAGAGACCCAGTACTTC | CASNRDRGRETQYF
TRBJ1-1 | TRBV6-2/TRBV6-3 | few | - | TGTGCCAGCAGTTACCCCACCTCGAGAGGATTCATGAACACTGAAGCTTTCTTT | CASSYPTSRGFMNTEAFF
TRBJ1-2 | TRBV27 | - | - | TGTGCCAGCAGTCCGGCAGTTGGGATTGTCTACACCTTC | CASSPAVGIVYTF
TRBJ1-4 | TRBV25-1 | few | - | TGTGCCAGCAGTGAATTCTCACCGGGACTTAATGAAAAACTGTTTTTT | CASSEFSPGLNEKLFF
TRBJ2-3 | TRBV5-5 | - | TRBD2 | TGTGCCAGCAGCTCCGGACTAGCGGGGTCTAGCACAGATACGCAGTATTTT | CASSSGLAGSSTDTQYF
TRBJ2-3 | TRBV24-1 | - | - | TGTGCCACCAGTGATCCCGGAGGCAGGGGATCTGCAGATACGCAGTATTTT | CATSDPGGRGSADTQYF
TRBJ1-6 | TRBV7-8 | many | - | TGTGCCAGCAGTTCGACACGTGGACGGGACATGCCTTTGTCACCCCTCCACTTT | CASSSTRGRDMPLSPLHF
TRBJ2-5 | TRBV11-2 | many | - | TGTGCCAGCAGCTATGTGGCGGTGGCGGGGCAAGAGACCCAGTACTTC | CASSYVAVAGQETQYF
TRBJ1-1 | TRBV2 | - | - | TGTGCCAGCAGTGTTTACAGGGATGCTACCGGGGCTTTCTTT | CASSVYRDATGAFF
TRBJ2-1 | TRBV7-8 | many | TRBD2 | TGTGCCAGCAGCTTAGGTAGCGGGGGGTCGAGCTCCTACAATGAGCAGTTCTTC | CASSLGSGGSSSYNEQFF
TRBJ2-2 | TRBV7-6 | many | - | TGTGCCAGCAGCTTAGGGGACACCGGGGAGCTGTTTTTT | CASSLGDTGELFF
TRBJ2-7 | TRBV7-6 | - | - | TGTGCCAGCAGCTCCTTCGCTGGAACCTACGAGCAGTACTTC | CASSSFAGTYEQYF
TRBJ1-2 | TRBV7-6 | few | - | TGTGCCAGCAGCTTAGTTGCGGAAATCTATGGCTACACCTTC | CASSLVAEIYGYTF
TRBJ1-5 | TRBV12-3/TRBV12-4 | - | TRBD1 | TGTGCCAGCAGCCCGGGACAGGGGATGTTGCAGCCCCAGCATTTT | CASSPGQGMLQPQHF
TRBJ1-5 | TRBV2 | - | TRBD1 | TGTGCCAGCAGTGACCAGGGGGCCAGGAATCAGCCACCGCATTTT | CASSDQGARNQPPHF
TRBJ2-7 | TRBV6-6 | few | TRBD2 | TGTGCCAGCAGTTACTCGCGGGGGGTCAACGAGCAGTACTTC | CASSYSRGVNEQYF
TRBJ1-1 | TRBV7-9 | many | - | TGTGCCAGCAGCCCTCCCGGCAGGGCGAACACTGAAGCTTTCTTT | CASSPPGRANTEAFF
TRBJ2-7 | TRBV24-1 | - | TRBD2 | TGTGCCACCAGCAGGGACGGGGCAGCGGGGACCTACGAGCAGTACTTC | CATSRDGAAGTYEQYF
TRBJ1-5 | TRBV5-1 | - | - | TGCGCCAGCAGCGCCACCCCGTCCGGGACATCGGGTCAGCCCCAGCATTTT | CASSATPSGTSGQPQHF
TRBJ1-5 | TRBV19 | - | - | TGTGCCAGTAGTATAGGGGGCGGCAGTCAGCCCCAGCATTTT | CASSIGGGSQPQHF
TRBJ2-1 | TRBV4-1 | few | TRBD1 | TGCGCCAGCAGCCAAGAATTGGGACAGGGACCGTGGGATGAGCAGTTCTTC | CASSQELGQGPWDEQFF
TRBJ1-5 | TRBV6-2/TRBV6-3 | few | - | TGTGCCAGCAGTTCAAGGCCCAGCGATCAGCCCCAGCATTTT | CASSSRPSDQPQHF
TRBJ2-7 | TRBV19 | - | - | TGTGCCACCCAGGACAAGCCGAGCTCCTACGAGCAGTACTTC | CATQDKPSSYEQYF
TRBJ2-3 | TRBV7-9 | - | - | TGTGCCAGCAGGGAAGGGGGCACAGATACGCAGTATTTT | CASREGGTDTQYF
TRBJ2-1 | TRBV10-3 | - | - | TGTGCCACAAAGAGGGACCGGGAGTCCTCCTACAATGAGCAGTTCTTC | CATKRDRESSYNEQFF
TRBJ2-2 | TRBV20-1 | - | TRBD1 | TGCAGTGCTGCCGGGACAGGGGGGGTCGGGGAGCTGTTTTTT | CSAAGTGGVGELFF
TRBJ1-1 | TRBV15 | - | - | TGTGCCACCAGCAGGGCAGGGGAGATGAACACTGAAGCTTTCTTT | CATSRAGEMNTEAFF
TRBJ2-5 | TRBV29-1 | few | TRBD2 | TGCAGCGTCGGGACTAAAGAGACCCAGTACTTC | CSVGTKETQYF